This T cell receptor (beta chain) was sequenced for a study of cytomegalovirus exposure and HLA in healthy donors. PCR was performed using 60 Vbeta and 13 Jbeta primers. Sequencing was performed with immunoSEQ multiplex PCR; in TCRdb, only in-frame clones are kept and a portion is missing. This table has some 150,000 clones, 74% appearing once. Germline CDR1 reads SEHNR; CDR2 reads FQNEAQ (reference sequence). The CDR3 length is 14 residues. V shed 3 bases and J shed 0 bases, with 6 bases lying between them. Sequenced input: PBMCs. The origin of this receptor is a man between 18 and 29 years old in good health and CMV-seropositive. The chain employs TRBV7-9 and TRBJ1-3; no firm D call. This chain's CDR3 is CASSFTSSGNTIYF. CDR3 sequence (DNA): TGTGCCAGCAGCTTCACCAGCTCTGGAAACACCATATATTTT. The variable domain in full, with the rest retrieved from reference TRBV7-9 and TRBJ1-3, is DTGVSQNPRHKITKRGQNVTFRCDPISEHNRLYWYRQTLGQGPEFLTYFQNEAQLEKSRLLSDRFSAERPKGSFSTLEIQRTEQGDSAMYLCASSFTSSGNTIYFGEGSWLTVV.